The TCR beta chain under discussion was sequenced for a study of beta chain features in type 1 diabetes. Study background: The number of sorted cells examined across all samples was some 99 million.

The CDR3 consists of 15 residues. From germline, CDR1 is LGHNA and CDR2 YSLEER. V shed 1 base and J shed 2 bases, with 9 bases lying between them. Of the isolated RNA, all was reverse transcribed, and so the sequenced material was expressed TCRB transcripts. This table comes from immunoSEQ multiplex PCR, and its TCRdb copy is limited to in-frame clones, with some not included. This table holds around 20,000 clones, around 69% found once. Study observations and caveats: In every one of the four CD4+ subsets, TCRB CDR3s were moderately but significantly shorter in Type 1 diabetes patients.

In its sample, this clone was seen once. Its antigen is currently unknown. This rearrangement joins TRBV4-3 to TRBJ1-3; a weak D match, TRBD1 (6 bases). This clonotype originated in a young man with type 1 diabetes. The sequencing sample was made of Tregs from blood. The CDR3 reads CASSQAPGAGNTIYF. For the CDR3, the DNA is TGCGCCAGCAGCCAAGCCCCAGGGGCTGGAAACACCATATATTTT.